This TCR beta chain is from a study of Graves' ophthalmopathy and Graves' hyperthyroidism. Amplifying from RNA transcripts, the study obtained TCR beta CDR3 regions. After a first-round RT-PCR with HTBI primers, a second-round multiplex PCR was run. TCRdb itself ran the multiplex PCR reads through MiXCR, one entry per CDR3 protein. The sample holds hundreds of thousands of distinct CDR3 sequences; about a fifth are singletons and the top ten take approximately 7.7%. This clonotype was observed a handful of times. The CDR3 is 14 amino acids. The ends were cut back, 1 base at V and 3 bases at J, with 13 bases in the middle. Germline assignment: CDR1 DFQATT and CDR2 SNEGSKA (reference sequence).

V and J are TRBV20-1 and TRBJ2-7; D could derive from TRBD1 or TRBD2 (5 bases each). This TCR was recovered from a woman younger than 35 with stable Graves' hyperthyroidism. Some clones in this sample may be carry-over from other donors' samples. The specimen was peripheral blood. In DNA, the CDR3 is TGCAGTGCTAGAGGTCTGGGGGAGTACTACGAGCAGTACTTC. Amino acids: CSARGLGEYYEQYF.